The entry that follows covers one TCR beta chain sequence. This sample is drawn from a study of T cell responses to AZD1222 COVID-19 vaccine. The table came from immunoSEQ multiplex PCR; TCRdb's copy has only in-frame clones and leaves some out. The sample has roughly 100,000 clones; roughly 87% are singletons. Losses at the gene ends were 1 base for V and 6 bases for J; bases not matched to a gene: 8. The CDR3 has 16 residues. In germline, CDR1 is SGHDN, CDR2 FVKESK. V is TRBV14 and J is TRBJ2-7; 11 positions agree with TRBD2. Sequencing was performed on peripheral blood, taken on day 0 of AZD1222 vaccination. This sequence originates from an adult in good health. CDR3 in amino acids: CASSQVPLAGEVEQYF. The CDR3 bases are TGTGCCAGCAGCCAAGTCCCACTAGCGGGAGAAGTCGAGCAGTACTTC.